This TCR beta chain was sequenced during a study of T-cell reconstitution after alpha-beta-depleted transplantation in children. Notes on the study in general: For some patients, TCRbeta diversity was high at day 60 because of recipient T cells and thymic progenitors that survived. In patients about two months after transplant, alpha-beta T cells reportedly arose from several hundred expanded graft clones. From newly produced T cells came most of the T-cell counts and diversity one year after transplant.

This clonotype was detected ten times or more. Antigen unknown. The TCRbeta library was prepared with unique molecular identifiers. TCRdb reprocessed the PCR reads via MiXCR and lists one record per CDR3 protein. The sample has about 200,000 distinct CDR3 sequences, 6.3% seen once; the top ten hold 4.5%. Germline values: CDR1 SQVTM, CDR2 ANQGSEA. The CDR3 extends over 11 amino acids. V was pared by 4 bases and J by 12 bases, with 6 bases of the junction left unmatched. The starting material was PBMCs, obtained before TCRalphabeta/CD19-depleted stem cell transplant. The clonotype comes from a girl under three years old with combined immunodeficiency, due to receive a stem cell transplant. The J gene is TRBJ1-5, the V gene TRBV29-1; 7 bases align to TRBD1. CDR3 protein: CSVGVQGHQHF. The CDR3 DNA reads TGCAGCGTTGGGGTACAGGGGCACCAGCATTTT.